The T cell receptor (beta chain) under discussion was sequenced for a study of regulatory dendritic cells for organ transplantation. Regarding this clone: Its specificity is unknown.

This CDR3 has 14 amino acids. V was shortened by 4 bases and J by 5 bases, with 15 bases between the two germline ends. CDR1 is SGDLS, CDR2 YYNGEE, per germline. Only in-frame clones appear in the TCRdb table, and some are missing; sequencing was by immunoSEQ multiplex PCR. This table has about 38,000 clones, just over 90% appearing once. FACS sorted CD4+ or CD8+ T cells into CD45RA+ naive and CD45RO+ memory. Overall study findings and caveats: Alloreactive memory CD8+ T cell pools varied considerably between individuals. Resting memory CD8+ T cells held the most alloreactive clonotypes.

The receptor was isolated from a human donor in good health. Sample: naive CD8+ T cells from blood. As to subset: CD45RA+ naive T cells. The chain uses TRBV9 and TRBJ2-5; the D call may be TRBD1 or TRBD2 (6 bases each). CDR3 sequence: CASSPQGGEETQYF. Written as DNA, the CDR3 is TGTGCCAGCAGCCCACAGGGAGGCGAGGAGACCCAGTACTTC.